At least ten counts were recorded for the clone carrying this T cell receptor beta chain. By 5'RACE template switching, TCR cDNA was produced, with a universal primer site and UMIs added in the process. Via MiXCR, TCRdb re-called the 5' RACE reads, giving one row per CDR3 protein. The repertoire holds about 120,000 distinct CDR3 sequences, roughly 6.8% seen once, with approximately 2.7% in the top ten. This record belongs to a study of T cells after yellow fever vaccination. Germline CDR1 reads SGDLS; CDR2 reads YYNGEE. This CDR3 contains 14 residues. Trimming cost V 4 bases and J 7 bases, with 15 bases left between them.

The specimen comprised CD4+ T cells sorted from PBMCs, sampled about 41 days after the first yellow fever vaccination. The rearrangement uses TRBV9 and TRBJ2-1; tentative D call: TRBD1 (6 bases). This TCR was sampled from a man between 18 and 35 years old who received the YFV17D yellow fever vaccine. This CDR3 is CASSPGERANEQFF. CDR3 DNA sequence: TGTGCCAGCAGCCCAGGGGAGAGAGCAAATGAGCAGTTCTTC.